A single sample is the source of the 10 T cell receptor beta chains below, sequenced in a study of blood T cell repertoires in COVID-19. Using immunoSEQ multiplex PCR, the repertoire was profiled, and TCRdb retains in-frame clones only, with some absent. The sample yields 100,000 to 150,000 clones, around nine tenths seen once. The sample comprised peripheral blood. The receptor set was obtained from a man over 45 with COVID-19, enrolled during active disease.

The CDR3 sequence: CASSSTSGSKNEQFF. The CDR3 DNA follows: TGTGCCAGCAGCTCCACTAGCGGGAGTAAAAATGAGCAGTTCTTC. The chain employs TRBV5-4 and TRBJ2-1, with 11 bases fitting TRBD2. J gave up 7 bases and V 3 bases, and 6 bases lay outside the gene matches. The CDR3 contains 15 residues. Germline loops: CDR1 SGHNT, CDR2 YYREEE (reference sequence).

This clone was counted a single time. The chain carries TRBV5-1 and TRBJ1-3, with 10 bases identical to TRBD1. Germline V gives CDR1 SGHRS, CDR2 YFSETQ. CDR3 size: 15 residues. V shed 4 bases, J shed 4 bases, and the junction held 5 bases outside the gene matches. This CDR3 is CASSRSTGGGNTIYF. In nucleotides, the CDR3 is TGCGCCAGCAGCCGCTCGACAGGGGGCGGAAACACCATATATTTT.

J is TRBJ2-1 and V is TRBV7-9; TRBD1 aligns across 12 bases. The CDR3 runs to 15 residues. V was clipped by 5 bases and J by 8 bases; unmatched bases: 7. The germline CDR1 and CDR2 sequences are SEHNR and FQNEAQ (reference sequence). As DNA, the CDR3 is TGTGCCAGCAGCCCGGGACAGGGGGCAGGGGATGAGCAGTTCTTC. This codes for CASSPGQGAGDEQFF.

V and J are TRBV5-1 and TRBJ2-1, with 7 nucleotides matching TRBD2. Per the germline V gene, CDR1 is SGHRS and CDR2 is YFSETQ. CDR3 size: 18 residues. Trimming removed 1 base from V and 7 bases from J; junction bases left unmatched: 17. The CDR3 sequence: CASSLFASGGMSQNEQFF. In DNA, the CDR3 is TGCGCCAGCAGCTTGTTCGCTAGCGGAGGGATGTCGCAAAATGAGCAGTTCTTC.

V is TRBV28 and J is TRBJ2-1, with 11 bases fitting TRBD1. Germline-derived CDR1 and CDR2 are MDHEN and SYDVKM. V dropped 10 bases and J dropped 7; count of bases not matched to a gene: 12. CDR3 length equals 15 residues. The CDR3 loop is CATTRTGGAGNEQFF. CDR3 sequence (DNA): TGTGCCACAACCCGGACAGGGGGCGCGGGTAATGAGCAGTTCTTC.

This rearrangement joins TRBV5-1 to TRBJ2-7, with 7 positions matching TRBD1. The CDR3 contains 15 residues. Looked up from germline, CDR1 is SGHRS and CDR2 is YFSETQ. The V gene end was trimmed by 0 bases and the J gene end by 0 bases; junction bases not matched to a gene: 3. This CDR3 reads CASSLGGTASYEQYF. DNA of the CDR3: TGCGCCAGCAGCTTGGGTGGGACAGCCTCCTACGAGCAGTACTTC.

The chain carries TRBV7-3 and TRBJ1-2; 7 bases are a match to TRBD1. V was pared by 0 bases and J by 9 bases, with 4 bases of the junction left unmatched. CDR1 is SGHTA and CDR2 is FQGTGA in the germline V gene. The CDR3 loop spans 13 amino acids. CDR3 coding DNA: TGTGCCAGCAGCTTAACCCGACAGGGTAGCTACACCTTC. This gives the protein CASSLTRQGSYTF. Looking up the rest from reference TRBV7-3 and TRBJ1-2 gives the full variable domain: GAGVSQTPSNKVTEKGKYVELRCDPISGHTALYWYRQSLGQGPEFLIYFQGTGAADDSGLPNDRFFAVRPEGSVSTLKIQRTERGDSAVYLCASSLTRQGSYTFGSGTRLTVV.

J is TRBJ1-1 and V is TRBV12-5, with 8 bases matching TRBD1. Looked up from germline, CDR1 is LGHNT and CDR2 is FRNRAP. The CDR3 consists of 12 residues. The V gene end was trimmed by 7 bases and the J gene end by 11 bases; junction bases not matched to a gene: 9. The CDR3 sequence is CASASGQGAAFF. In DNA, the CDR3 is TGTGCTAGTGCTTCTGGACAGGGCGCTGCTTTCTTT.

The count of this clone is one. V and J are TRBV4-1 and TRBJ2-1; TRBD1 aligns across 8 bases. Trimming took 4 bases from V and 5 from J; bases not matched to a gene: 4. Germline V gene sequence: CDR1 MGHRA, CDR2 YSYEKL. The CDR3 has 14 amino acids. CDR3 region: CASSPSGGHNEQFF. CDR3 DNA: TGCGCCAGCAGCCCTTCAGGGGGCCACAATGAGCAGTTCTTC.

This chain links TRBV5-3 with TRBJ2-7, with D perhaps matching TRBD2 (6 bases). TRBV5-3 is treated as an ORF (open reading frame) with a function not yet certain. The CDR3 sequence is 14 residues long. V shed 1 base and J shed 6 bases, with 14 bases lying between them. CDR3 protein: CARSLRQGGCEQYV. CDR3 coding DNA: TGTGCCAGAAGCTTGAGGCAGGGAGGATGCGAGCAGTACGTC.